This T cell receptor beta chain originates from a study of prognosis after radiotherapy for stage I lung cancer. Notes on the study in general: Tumor specificity of expanded TCR clones went undetermined.

By its share, this clonotype is medium-sized. Antigen: not known. From germline, CDR1 is MNHEY and CDR2 SMNVEV (reference sequence). This CDR3 region has 13 residues. V was clipped by 4 bases and J by 5 bases; unmatched bases: 1. Amplicons of TCR beta CDR3 were generated from genomic DNA by two-round multiplex PCR. Round one of PCR was performed, and it used primers specific to each TRBV and TRBJ gene. TCRdb reprocessed the multiplex PCR reads with MiXCR, giving one entry per CDR3 protein. Seen here are about 12,000 distinct CDR3 sequences, approximately 40% observed once, and the top ten hold 40%. The sample in question was PBMCs, obtained before or after stereotactic body radiation therapy (not recorded which). The chain recombines TRBV27 with TRBJ2-2; TRBD2 agrees at 7 bases. This sequence was found in a donor over 45 with non-small cell lung cancer. As DNA, the CDR3 is TGTGCCAGCAGTTGGGAGGGGACCGGGGAGCTGTTTTTT. Translating it yields CASSWEGTGELFF.